This T cell receptor (beta chain) was sequenced in a study of STAT5B mutations in CD4+ large granular lymphocyte leukemia (dated by TCRdb to between 2021 and 2023). With regard to the full study: Among healthy controls, the CDR3 'QG' motif was associated with a particular HLA allele. Flow cytometry on FACSCanto II or FACSVerse showed that the purified fractions were more than 95% pure among lymphocytes. The TCRbeta repertoires of CD4+ T-cell large granular lymphocyte leukemia patients were compared with the TCRbeta repertoires of healthy blood donors. Findings and caveats that apply to the study as a whole: TRBV06-family usage was enriched among the top patient clones (8/27) compared with healthy controls (2/35). Greater clonality appeared to be present in CD4-sorted patient repertoires than in healthy CD4+ repertoires, and the difference was retained after the putative leukemic clones were removed. Main leukemic clonotypes were private to each patient, although 25% to 30% of the main leukemic clonotypes were found at low frequency in the non-leukemic repertoires of other patients. The data were not HLA-matched, and the relatively small sample size could explain the higher clonality seen in CD4+ compared with CD8+ T-LGLL.

The healthy control group was made up of roughly 39 blood donors, and the Finnish Red Cross blood service supplied their buffy coats. All TCR-sequenced material derived from peripheral blood: patient blood samples and healthy donor buffy coats. Peripheral blood mononuclear cells were isolated by Ficoll-Hypaque gradient centrifugation. CD4+ cells were purified magnetically from the buffy coats of healthy controls. The Gentra Puregene Cell and Tissue kit was used to extract genomic DNA, and a Qubit 2.0 fluorometer was used to measure the amount of genomic DNA. The immunoSEQ assay at survey resolution was applied to genomic DNA for sequencing of TCRbeta rearrangements. In the original analysis: In the TCR sequencing data, the lowest productive clonotype frequency that could be detected was 2.59 x 10-5. Only productive TCRbeta rearrangements, defined as complete and in-frame sequences, were included in the analyses. Simpson clonality, calculated in the immunoSEQ Analyzer version 3.0, was used as the measure of sample clonality. Based on frequency, clones were grouped as very rare, small, medium, large (1-20%) or hyperexpanded (>20%). Generation probabilities were estimated with OLGA 1.2.3, V-gene circos plots were made with VDJtools, specificities were looked up in VDJdb, and CDR3 motifs were identified with GLIPH. In its TCRdb copy, this immuneACCESS table keeps in-frame sequences only and misses some clones. Where compared with another copy, unresolved V genes explain less than half of these, and the others have no known cause. Clone size and V and J calls were adopted from that table, with D and trimming inferred from the DNA. The sample table contains around 50,000 clones; only one count was recorded for about 86% of them. Of the sample, about 0.35% falls within the top ten clones.

CDR1 LNHDA and CDR2 SQIVND are derived from the germline V gene (reference sequence). From its cysteine to its phenylalanine, the CDR3 spans 13 amino acids. This entry keeps only the CDR3 DNA: 39 bases, framed from base 1. At the junction V is shortened by 0 bases and J by 8 bases; bases outside the gene matches: 2. To note about this clone: Its antigen remains undetermined. There are no base qualities to consult, and no much larger clone falls within one base.

This TCR came from a human donor in good health. In this chain, TRBV19 is recombined with TRBJ1-2, and 8 junction bases match TRBD1. The sequencing input was CD4+ T cells from blood buffy coats. The CDR3 region reads CASSIENRGGYTF. The DNA is TGTGCCAGTAGTATAGAGAACAGGGGGGGCTACACCTTC.